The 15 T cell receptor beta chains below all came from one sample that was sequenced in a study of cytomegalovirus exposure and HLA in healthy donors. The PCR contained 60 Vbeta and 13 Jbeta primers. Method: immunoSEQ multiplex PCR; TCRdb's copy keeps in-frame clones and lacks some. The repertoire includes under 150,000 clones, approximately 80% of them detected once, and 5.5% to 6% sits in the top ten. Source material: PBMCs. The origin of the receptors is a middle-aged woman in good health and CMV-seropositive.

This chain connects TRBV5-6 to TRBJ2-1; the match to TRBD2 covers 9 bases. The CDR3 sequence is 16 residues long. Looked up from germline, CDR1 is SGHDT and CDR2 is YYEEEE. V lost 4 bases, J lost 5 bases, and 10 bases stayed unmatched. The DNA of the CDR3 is TGTGCCAGCAGCACGGGACTAGCTACAGGTCACAATGAGCAGTTCTTC. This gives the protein CASSTGLATGHNEQFF.

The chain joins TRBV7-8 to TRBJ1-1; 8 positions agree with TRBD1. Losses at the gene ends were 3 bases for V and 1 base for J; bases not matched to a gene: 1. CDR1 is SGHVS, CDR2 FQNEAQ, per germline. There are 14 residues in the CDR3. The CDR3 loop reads CASSLGQENTEAFF. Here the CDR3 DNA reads TGTGCCAGCAGCTTGGGACAGGAGAACACTGAAGCTTTCTTT.

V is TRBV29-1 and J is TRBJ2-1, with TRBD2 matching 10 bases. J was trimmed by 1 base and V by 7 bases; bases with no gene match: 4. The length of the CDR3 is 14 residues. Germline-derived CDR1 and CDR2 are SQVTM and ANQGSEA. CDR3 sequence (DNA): TGCAGCGAGCTAGCGGGGGCATCCTACAATGAGCAGTTCTTC. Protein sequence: CSELAGASYNEQFF.

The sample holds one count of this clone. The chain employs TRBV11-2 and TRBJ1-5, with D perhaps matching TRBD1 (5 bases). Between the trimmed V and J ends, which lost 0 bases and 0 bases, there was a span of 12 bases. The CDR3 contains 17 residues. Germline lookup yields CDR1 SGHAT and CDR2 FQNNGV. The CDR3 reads CASSLDGTGHSNQPQHF. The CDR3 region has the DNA TGTGCCAGCAGCTTAGATGGCACAGGCCATAGCAATCAGCCCCAGCATTTT.

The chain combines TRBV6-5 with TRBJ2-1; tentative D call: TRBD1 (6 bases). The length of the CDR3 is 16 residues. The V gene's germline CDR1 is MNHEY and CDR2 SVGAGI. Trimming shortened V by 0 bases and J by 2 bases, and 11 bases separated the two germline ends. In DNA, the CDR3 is TGTGCCAGCAGTTACTCGTGGGACAAAGCCTACAATGAGCAGTTCTTC. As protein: CASSYSWDKAYNEQFF.

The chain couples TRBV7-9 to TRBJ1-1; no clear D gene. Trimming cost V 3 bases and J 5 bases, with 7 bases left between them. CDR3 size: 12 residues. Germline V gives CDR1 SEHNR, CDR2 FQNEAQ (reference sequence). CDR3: CASSFGETEAFF. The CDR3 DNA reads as TGTGCCAGCAGCTTTGGAGAGACTGAAGCTTTCTTT.

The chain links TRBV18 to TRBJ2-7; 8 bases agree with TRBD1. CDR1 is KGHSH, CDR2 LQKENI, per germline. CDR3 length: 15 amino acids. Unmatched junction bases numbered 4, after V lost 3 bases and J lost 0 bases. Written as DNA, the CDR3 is TGTGCCAGCTCACCCCAGGGGGCCTTCTCCTACGAGCAGTACTTC. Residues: CASSPQGAFSYEQYF.

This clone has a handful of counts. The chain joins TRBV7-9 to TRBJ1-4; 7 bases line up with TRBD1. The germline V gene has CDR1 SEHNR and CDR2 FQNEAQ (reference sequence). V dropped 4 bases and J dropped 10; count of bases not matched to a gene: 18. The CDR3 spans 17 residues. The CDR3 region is CASSSPPNRGLTGKLFF. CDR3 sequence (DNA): TGTGCCAGCAGCTCGCCACCAAACAGGGGATTGACGGGAAAACTGTTTTTT.

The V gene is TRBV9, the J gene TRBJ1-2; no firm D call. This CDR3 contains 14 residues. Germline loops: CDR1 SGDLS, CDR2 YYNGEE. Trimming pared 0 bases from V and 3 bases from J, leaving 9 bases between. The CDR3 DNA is TGTGCCAGCAGCGTAGGTGGGCAGGACTATGGCTACACCTTC. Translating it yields CASSVGGQDYGYTF.

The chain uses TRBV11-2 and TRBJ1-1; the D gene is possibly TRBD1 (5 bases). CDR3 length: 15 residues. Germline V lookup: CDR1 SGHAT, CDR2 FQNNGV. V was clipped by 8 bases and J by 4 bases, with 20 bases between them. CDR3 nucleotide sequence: TGTGCCAGCGGATCACCGGCTCAGGGCGGCACTGAAGCTTTCTTT. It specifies CASGSPAQGGTEAFF.

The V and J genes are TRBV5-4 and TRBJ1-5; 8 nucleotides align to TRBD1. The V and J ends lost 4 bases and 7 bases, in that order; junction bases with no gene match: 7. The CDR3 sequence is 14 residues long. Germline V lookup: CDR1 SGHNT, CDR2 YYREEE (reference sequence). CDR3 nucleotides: TGTGCCAGCAGCCTACAGGGGGTCGACCAGCCCCAGCATTTT. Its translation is CASSLQGVDQPQHF.

The CDR3 protein is CASSDETGPSDTQYF. The CDR3 DNA sequence: TGCGCCAGCTCGGACGAGACAGGGCCTTCCGATACGCAGTATTTT. The chain recombines TRBV5-1 with TRBJ2-3; 7 bases match TRBD1. Germline V lookup: CDR1 SGHRS, CDR2 YFSETQ. The V gene end was trimmed by 7 bases and the J gene end by 6 bases; junction bases not matched to a gene: 14. The CDR3 length is 15 residues.

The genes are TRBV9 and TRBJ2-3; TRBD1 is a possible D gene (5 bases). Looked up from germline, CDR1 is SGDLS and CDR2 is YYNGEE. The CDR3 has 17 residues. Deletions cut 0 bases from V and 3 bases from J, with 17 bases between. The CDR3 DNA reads TGTGCCAGCAGCGTAGATCCGCTTGGGGCTTCGACAGATACGCAGTATTTT. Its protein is CASSVDPLGASTDTQYF.

Here the CDR3 DNA reads TGTGCTAGTGGCTGGAGCGGGGGGGCCGTCAATGAGCAGTTCTTC. It specifies CASGWSGGAVNEQFF. The chain combines TRBV12-5 with TRBJ2-1; 10 bases map to TRBD2. The CDR3 covers 15 residues. V shed 6 bases, J shed 6 bases, and the junction held 8 bases outside the gene matches. Germline V gene sequence: CDR1 LGHNT, CDR2 FRNRAP.

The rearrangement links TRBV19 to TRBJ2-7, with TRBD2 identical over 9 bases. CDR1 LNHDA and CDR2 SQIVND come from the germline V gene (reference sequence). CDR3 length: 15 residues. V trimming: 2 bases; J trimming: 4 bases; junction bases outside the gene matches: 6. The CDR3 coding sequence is TGTGCCAGTAGTATAAGTAGCGGGAGATTTTACGAGCAGTACTTC. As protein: CASSISSGRFYEQYF.